This TCR beta chain was recovered during a study of breast tumors, draining lymph nodes, adjacent tissues. Findings of the study overall: Luminal-like breast cancer showed significantly greater tumor-nontumor repertoire similarity than basal-like breast cancer did.

V gave up 5 bases and J gave up 2 bases; unmatched junction bases: 6. The CDR3 totals 15 residues. CDR1 and CDR2 (germline): GTSNPN, SVGIG (reference sequence). There are many counts of this clonotype. What it binds is unknown. TCRdb analysed the multiplex PCR reads with MiXCR anew, one entry per CDR3 protein. The sample contains about 8,300 distinct CDR3 sequences, 35% to 55% of which appear only once. The rearrangement links TRBV30 to TRBJ2-3; 11 positions match TRBD2. The source of this sequence is a female donor with breast cancer. Some clones in this sample may be carry-over from other donors' samples. Input material: tumor-adjacent breast tissue. This CDR3 is CAWAGTSGLTDTQYF. CDR3 nucleotides: TGTGCCTGGGCCGGGACTAGCGGCCTCACAGATACGCAGTATTTT.